The rows below give T cell receptor beta chains drawn from one sample of a study of T cells after somatic rescue of genetic block. Profiling relied on immunoSEQ multiplex PCR, and the TCRdb table lists in-frame clones only, not all of them. The repertoire holds roughly 55,000 clones, with approximately 96% as singletons. The sequenced sample was peripheral blood mononuclear cells (PBMCs). These receptors all come from a child less than two years old. Both conserved end residues are part of each CDR3. Fields, in order: clone size, D gene, J gene, V gene, CDR3 DNA, CDR3 protein. The D gene is left open where the match is weak. The listing skips clone size in some rows; elsewhere it reads once, few, many or a size class.

once,.,TRBJ2-7,TRBV28,TGTGCCAGCAGTTTGGGGGACGGGATCTACGAGCAGTACTTC,CASSLGDGIYEQYF
.,TRBD2,TRBJ2-1,TRBV11-1,TGTGCCAGCAGCTTAAGAGGACTAGCCTCCGTCAATGAGCAGTTCTTC,CASSLRGLASVNEQFF
.,.,TRBJ2-3,TRBV7-6,TGTGCCAGCAGCTTAGCGAGGCGCCCAGATACGCAGTATTTT,CASSLARRPDTQYF
.,TRBD1,TRBJ1-2,TRBV6-6,TGTGCCAGCAGTTACGGGGGACAGACTCCTGGCTACACCTTC,CASSYGGQTPGYTF
.,.,TRBJ2-3,TRBV28,TGTGCCAGCACCTCCGGAAGGTCAGCCACAGATACGCAGTATTTT,CASTSGRSATDTQYF
once,TRBD2,TRBJ2-5,TRBV7-2,TGTGCCAGCAGCTTAGAGCGGGATGAGACCCAGTACTTC,CASSLERDETQYF
.,.,TRBJ2-3,TRBV5-8,TGTGCCAGCAGCCGGGGAGATACGCAGTATTTT,CASSRGDTQYF
.,.,TRBJ1-2,TRBV11-2,TGTGCCAGCAGCTTAGAAGGGGCGAGGGGGGGCTACACCTTC,CASSLEGARGGYTF
.,TRBD1,TRBJ1-2,TRBV30,TGTGCCTGGTCATCGGGACAGGGGGCAGAGGGCTACACCTTC,CAWSSGQGAEGYTF
.,.,TRBJ1-4,TRBV5-4,TGTGCCAGCAGCTTCGGGAGTAATGAAAAACTGTTTTTT,CASSFGSNEKLFF
.,TRBD1,TRBJ2-7,TRBV19,TGTGCCAGTAGTATAGGGACAGGGGGCAACGAGCAGTACTTC,CASSIGTGGNEQYF
once,TRBD2,TRBJ2-1,TRBV19,TGTGCCAGTAGTGCCACTAGCGGGAGCTTGAATGAGCAGTTCTTC,CASSATSGSLNEQFF
.,.,TRBJ1-2,TRBV14,TGTGCCAGCAGCCACAGGGACTATGGCTACACCTTC,CASSHRDYGYTF
.,TRBD2,TRBJ2-7,TRBV19,TGTGCCAGTAGTACCTCAGCGGGAGGCCCCTACGAGCAGTACTTC,CASSTSAGGPYEQYF
.,TRBD1,TRBJ1-1,TRBV19,TGTGCCAGTAGTAAAAGACAGGGCACTGAAGCTTTCTTT,CASSKRQGTEAFF
.,.,TRBJ1-3,TRBV6-6,TGTGCCTGCCAATACCAGGGTTCTGGAAACACCATATATTTT,CACQYQGSGNTIYF
.,TRBD1,TRBJ2-7,TRBV20-1,TGCAGTGCAGGACAGGGGTACGAGCAGTACTTC,CSAGQGYEQYF
.,.,TRBJ1-3,TRBV2,TGTGCCAGCAGTCCGGATGAGGCAGGAAACACCATATATTTT,CASSPDEAGNTIYF
.,.,TRBJ2-2,TRBV19,TGTGCCAGTACCTACAGGAAAACCGGGGAGCTGTTTTTT,CASTYRKTGELFF
.,TRBD2,TRBJ2-7,TRBV4-3,TGCGCCAGCAGTCCCGGGACTAACTACGAGCAGTACTTC,CASSPGTNYEQYF
.,.,TRBJ1-1,TRBV7-9,TGTGCCAGCAGCTCTGACACTGAAGCTTTCTTT,CASSSDTEAFF
once,.,TRBJ1-1,TRBV6-1,TGTGCCAGCAGAGTCGTTATTAGGGGCACTGAAGCTTTCTTT,CASRVVIRGTEAFF
few,.,TRBJ2-7,TRBV6-1,TGTGCCAGCAGTGACGGGCCTGCCGACGAGCAGTACTTC,CASSDGPADEQYF
once,.,TRBJ2-3,TRBV7-9,TGTGCCAGCGGGACGCAGTATTTT,CASGTQYF
.,TRBD2,TRBJ2-3,TRBV5-1,TGCGCCAGCAGCTTGGGTAGCGGGAGGGCGGGCACAGATACGCAGTATTTT,CASSLGSGRAGTDTQYF
.,.,TRBJ1-6,TRBV6-6,TGTGCCAGCAGGGGACCGAGCTCCTATAATTCACCCCTCCACTTT,CASRGPSSYNSPLHF
.,.,TRBJ1-1,TRBV7-9,TGTGCCAGCAGTTCTCAGGGCGGGGGCACTGAAGCTTTCTTT,CASSSQGGGTEAFF
.,.,TRBJ2-1,TRBV5-1,TGCGCCAGCAGCTTGGCGGTGAGCTCCTACAATGAGCAGTTCTTC,CASSLAVSSYNEQFF
.,TRBD2,TRBJ2-3,TRBV7-2,TGTGCCAGCAGCTGGACTAGCGGCACAGATACGCAGTATTTT,CASSWTSGTDTQYF
.,.,TRBJ1-5,TRBV14,TGTGCCAGCAGCCAAGAATATAGCAATCAGCCCCAGCATTTT,CASSQEYSNQPQHF
.,.,TRBJ2-7,TRBV9,TGTGCCAGCAGCGTAGCCCCCCAGGGGCTCTCCTACGAGCAGTACTTC,CASSVAPQGLSYEQYF
.,TRBD1,TRBJ1-5,TRBV10-2,TGCGCCAGCAGTGAGTACCTACAGGGGAGTAATCAGCCCCAGCATTTT,CASSEYLQGSNQPQHF
.,.,TRBJ2-7,TRBV10-3,TGTGCCATCAGTGTGGGTCTCTCCTACGAGCAGTACTTC,CAISVGLSYEQYF
.,.,TRBJ2-5,TRBV7-2,TGTGCCAGCAGCTTAAGGTCCCAAGAGACCCAGTACTTC,CASSLRSQETQYF
.,.,TRBJ2-2,TRBV5-1,TGCGCCAGCAGCAATAGTGGGAACACCGGGGAGCTGTTTTTT,CASSNSGNTGELFF
.,.,TRBJ2-7,TRBV29-1,TGCAGCGTTGAAGATAAGGCAGGGTCCTCCGAGCAGTACTTC,CSVEDKAGSSEQYF
.,.,TRBJ2-2,TRBV4-1,TGCGCCAGCAGCCGCACAGGCCCCGGGGAGCTGTTTTTT,CASSRTGPGELFF
.,TRBD1,TRBJ2-7,TRBV5-1,TGCGCCAGCAGCTTGGCCAGCGGGACAGGGGGCTACGAGCAGTACTTC,CASSLASGTGGYEQYF
once,.,TRBJ1-2,TRBV10-3,TGTGCCATCAGTGAGTCTGCAGCGGGGACTAACTATGGCTACACCTTC,CAISESAAGTNYGYTF
.,.,TRBJ2-1,TRBV7-9,TGTGCCAGCAGCACCGCGGGACCGGGACTTCTCTATTACAATGAGCAGTTCTTC,CASSTAGPGLLYYNEQFF
.,.,TRBJ1-1,TRBV4-1,TGCGCCAGCAGCCAGGTGGGGGGGCTGGGCACTGAAGCTTTCTTT,CASSQVGGLGTEAFF
.,TRBD1,TRBJ1-2,TRBV13,TGTGCCAGCAGCTCCGCGGAGGGGGCGAGGAACTATGGCTACACCTTC,CASSSAEGARNYGYTF
.,.,TRBJ2-7,TRBV29-1,TGCAGCGTTGAGCCGGACAACTCCTACGAGCAGTACTTC,CSVEPDNSYEQYF
few,.,TRBJ1-2,TRBV18,TGTGCCAGCTCACCTTTGAAGGGAGGCTATGGCTACACCTTC,CASSPLKGGYGYTF
.,.,TRBJ2-2,TRBV9,TGTGCCAGCAGCGCGTTAAGCGGGACCGGGGAGCTGTTTTTT,CASSALSGTGELFF
.,.,TRBJ2-3,TRBV15,TGTGCCACCAGCAGAGATAGCCTATATACGCAGTATTTT,CATSRDSLYTQYF
.,.,TRBJ2-2,TRBV29-1,TGCAGCGTTGAAGGGTCAGGGGGGGCCAACACCGGGGAGCTGTTTTTT,CSVEGSGGANTGELFF
once,TRBD1,TRBJ2-7,TRBV6-5,TGTGCCAGCAGTTACTCGGGACAGGGTTACGAGCAGTACTTC,CASSYSGQGYEQYF
.,.,TRBJ1-3,TRBV27,TGTGCCAGCAGTTTTGGACCGCTCTCTGGAAACACCATATATTTT,CASSFGPLSGNTIYF
.,.,TRBJ1-5,TRBV2,TGTGCCAGCAGTGACAGCAATCAGCCCCAGCATTTT,CASSDSNQPQHF
.,TRBD2,TRBJ2-1,TRBV5-1,TGCGCCAGCAGCGGGACTAGCGGGAGCAATGAGCAGTTCTTC,CASSGTSGSNEQFF
.,TRBD1,TRBJ1-1,TRBV5-4,TGTGCCAGCAGCGCTGGGACAGGGGGTTCGAACACTGAAGCTTTCTTT,CASSAGTGGSNTEAFF
.,TRBD2,TRBJ2-2,TRBV14,TGTGCCAGCAGCCATCCATCGACTAGCGGAACCGGGGAGCTGTTTTTT,CASSHPSTSGTGELFF
.,TRBD2,TRBJ2-1,TRBV7-6,TGTGCCAGCAGCTTAGCCCGGGGGGAATGGAATGAGCAGTTCTTC,CASSLARGEWNEQFF
.,.,TRBJ1-6,TRBV19,TGTGCCAGTAGTATGGGGTTGGGGGTGAATTCACCCCTCCACTTT,CASSMGLGVNSPLHF